This is a list of T cell receptor beta chains from one sample in a study of blood T cell repertoires in COVID-19. This table comes from immunoSEQ multiplex PCR, and its TCRdb copy is limited to in-frame clones, with some not included. The repertoire consists of 410,000 or so clones, with about 88% occurring once and the leading ten covering roughly 1.5%. The material sequenced was peripheral blood. All receptors derive from a woman aged 40 to 50 with COVID-19, enrolled during active disease. CDR3s include the opening cysteine and the closing phenylalanine or tryptophan. Fields, in order: D gene, clone size, CDR3 length, V gene, J gene, CDR3 DNA, CDR3 protein. D genes are given only for firm matches. Clone size is given for some rows only: seen once, a few or many times, or a class if the clone is expanded.

TRBD1	-	18	TRBV5-1	TRBJ1-3	TGCGCCAGCAGCTTGGGACAGGGGCGAGCTTCGGCTGGAAACACCATATATTTT	CASSLGQGRASAGNTIYF
-	-	14	TRBV28	TRBJ2-4	TGTGCCAGCAGTCAGGGGGGATCCAAAAACATTCAGTACTTC	CASSQGGSKNIQYF
TRBD2	-	18	TRBV28	TRBJ2-3	TGTGCCAGCAGTTTATTCCGGCGAGCGGGAGGGAGCACAGATACGCAGTATTTT	CASSLFRRAGGSTDTQYF
-	once	12	TRBV7-3	TRBJ2-7	TGTGCCAGCAGTTCGGGGGGCGAAGAGCAGTACTTC	CASSSGGEEQYF
-	-	17	TRBV4-1	TRBJ2-1	TGCGCCAGCAGCTACCTCCATCTAGCGAACTCCTACAATGAGCAGTTCTTC	CASSYLHLANSYNEQFF
-	once	14	TRBV30	TRBJ1-5	TGTGCCTGGAGTGTCGGGGTTAGCAATCAGCCCCAGCATTTT	CAWSVGVSNQPQHF
TRBD1	once	13	TRBV7-3	TRBJ2-7	TGTGCCAGCAGCGCCTGGACAGGTTACGAGCAGTACTTC	CASSAWTGYEQYF
TRBD1	once	15	TRBV5-1	TRBJ2-1	TGCGCCAGCAGCTTCACAGGGGTTTTAGTAGGTGAGCAGTTCTTC	CASSFTGVLVGEQFF
TRBD1	-	14	TRBV6-2/TRBV6-3	TRBJ1-5	TGTGCCAGCAGTGGGACAGGGGGCAGGCAGCCCCAGCATTTT	CASSGTGGRQPQHF
TRBD1	-	15	TRBV4-3	TRBJ1-3	TGCGCCAGCAGCCAAGTGGGGACAGCTCTGGACACCATATATTTT	CASSQVGTALDTIYF
TRBD1	-	23	TRBV11-2	TRBJ1-5	TGTGCCAGCAGTCAGATCCGAACAGGGGGCCGCTTACAAATCTACTCTAGCAATCAGCCCCAGCATTTT	CASSQIRTGGRLQIYSSNQPQHF
-	-	17	TRBV7-2	TRBJ2-1	TGTGCCAGCAGCTTAGTCAGTCCGGGAGACCTGGGCGGAGAGCAGTTCTTC	CASSLVSPGDLGGEQFF
TRBD1	-	15	TRBV11-3	TRBJ2-7	TGTGCCAGCAGCCCCGGACAGGGGATTTCCTACGAGCAGTACTTC	CASSPGQGISYEQYF
-	-	13	TRBV28	TRBJ2-7	TGTGCCAACCAGGTCCCGGGGTCCTACGAGCAGTACTTC	CANQVPGSYEQYF
TRBD1	-	15	TRBV28	TRBJ1-2	TGTGCCAGCAGTTTACTAGACAGGGAATATTATGGCTACACCTTC	CASSLLDREYYGYTF
TRBD1	-	14	TRBV6-5	TRBJ1-2	TGTGCCAGCACATCAGACAGGGGGCCCGTCGGCTACACCTTC	CASTSDRGPVGYTF
-	-	12	TRBV2	TRBJ1-2	TGTGCCAGCAACCCGGGGAACTATGGCTACACCTTC	CASNPGNYGYTF
-	-	13	TRBV12-3/TRBV12-4	TRBJ2-7	TGTGCCAGCATGAAAGGGGTATTCTACGAGCAGTACTTC	CASMKGVFYEQYF
-	once	14	TRBV7-8	TRBJ2-5	TGTGCCAGCAGCTGGACCGGGCGCCGGGGGACCCAGTACTTC	CASSWTGRRGTQYF
TRBD1	-	15	TRBV9	TRBJ2-3	TGTGCCAGCAGCCTTCGACAGGGGGCAGTAGATACGCAGTATTTT	CASSLRQGAVDTQYF
-	-	13	TRBV18	TRBJ2-5	TGTGCCAGCTCAATTACTGAGGAAGAGACCCAGTACTTC	CASSITEEETQYF
TRBD1	-	16	TRBV4-1	TRBJ1-4	TGCGCCAGCAGGCACGATACAGGGGCAACTAATGAAAAACTGTTTTTT	CASRHDTGATNEKLFF